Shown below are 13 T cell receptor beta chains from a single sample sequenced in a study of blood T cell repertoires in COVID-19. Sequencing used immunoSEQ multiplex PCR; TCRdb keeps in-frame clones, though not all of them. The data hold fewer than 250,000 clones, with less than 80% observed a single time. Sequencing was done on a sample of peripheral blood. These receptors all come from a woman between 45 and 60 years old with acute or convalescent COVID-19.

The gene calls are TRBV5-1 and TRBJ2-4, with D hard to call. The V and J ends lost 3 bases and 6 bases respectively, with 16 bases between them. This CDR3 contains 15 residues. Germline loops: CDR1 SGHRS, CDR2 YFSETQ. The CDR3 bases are TGCGCCAGCAGCTCGAGTTTCGGTACTCTAAACATTCAGTACTTC. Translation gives CASSSSFGTLNIQYF.

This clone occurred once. The CDR3 loop is CATSDPRSSYEQYF. Written as DNA, the CDR3 is TGTGCCACCAGTGATCCTAGGAGCTCCTACGAGCAGTACTTC. The chain employs TRBV24-1 and TRBJ2-7, with D unclear. Between the trimmed V and J ends, which lost 3 bases and 0 bases, there was a span of 8 bases. The V gene's germline CDR1 is KGHDR and CDR2 SFDVKD. The CDR3 totals 14 residues.

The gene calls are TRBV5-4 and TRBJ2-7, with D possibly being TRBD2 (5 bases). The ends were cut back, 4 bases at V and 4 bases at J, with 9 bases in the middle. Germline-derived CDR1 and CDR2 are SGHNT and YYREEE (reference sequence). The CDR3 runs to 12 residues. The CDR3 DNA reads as TGTGCCAGCAGCCGGACGGGATACGAGCAGTACTTC. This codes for CASSRTGYEQYF.

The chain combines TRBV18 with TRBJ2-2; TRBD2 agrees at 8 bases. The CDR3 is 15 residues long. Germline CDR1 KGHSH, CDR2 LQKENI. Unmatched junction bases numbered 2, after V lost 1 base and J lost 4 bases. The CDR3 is CASSPLAGPTGELFF. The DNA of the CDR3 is TGTGCCAGCTCACCACTAGCGGGGCCCACCGGGGAGCTGTTTTTT. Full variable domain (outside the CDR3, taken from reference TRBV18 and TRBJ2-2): NAGVMQNPRHLVRRRGQEARLRCSPMKGHSHVYWYRQLPEEGLKFMVYLQKENIIDESGMPKERFSAEFPKEGPSILRIQQVVRGDSAAYFCASSPLAGPTGELFFGEGSRLTVL.

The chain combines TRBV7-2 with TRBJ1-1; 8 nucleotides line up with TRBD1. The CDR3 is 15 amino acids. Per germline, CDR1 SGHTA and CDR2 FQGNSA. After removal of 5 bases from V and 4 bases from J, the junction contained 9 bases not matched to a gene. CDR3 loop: CASSPWTGRTTEAFF. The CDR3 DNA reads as TGTGCCAGCAGCCCTTGGACAGGGCGGACCACTGAAGCTTTCTTT.

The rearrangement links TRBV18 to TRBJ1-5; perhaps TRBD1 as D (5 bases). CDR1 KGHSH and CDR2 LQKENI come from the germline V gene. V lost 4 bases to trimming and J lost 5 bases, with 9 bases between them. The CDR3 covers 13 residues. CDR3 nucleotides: TGTGCCAGCTCACGGGGCCCGGATCAGCCCCAGCATTTT. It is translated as CASSRGPDQPQHF.

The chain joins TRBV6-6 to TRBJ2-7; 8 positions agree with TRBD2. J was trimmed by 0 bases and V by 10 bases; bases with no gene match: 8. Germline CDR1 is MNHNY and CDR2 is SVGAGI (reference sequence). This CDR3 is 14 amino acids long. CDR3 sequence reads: CATLSGTSSYEQYF. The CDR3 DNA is TGTGCCACCCTGTCCGGGACTAGCTCCTACGAGCAGTACTTC.

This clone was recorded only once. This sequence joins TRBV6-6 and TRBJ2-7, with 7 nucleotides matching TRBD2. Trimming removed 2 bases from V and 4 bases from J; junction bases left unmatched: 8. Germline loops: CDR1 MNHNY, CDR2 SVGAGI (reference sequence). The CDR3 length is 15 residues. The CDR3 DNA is TGTGCCAGCAGTTACGTCGGGCGGGGGTCTTACGAGCAGTACTTC. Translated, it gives CASSYVGRGSYEQYF.

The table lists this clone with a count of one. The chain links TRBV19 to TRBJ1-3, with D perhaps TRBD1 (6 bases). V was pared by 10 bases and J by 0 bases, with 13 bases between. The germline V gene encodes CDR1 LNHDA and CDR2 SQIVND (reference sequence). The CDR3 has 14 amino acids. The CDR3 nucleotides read TGTGCCACCCGGACAGTGAGCTCTGGAAACACCATATATTTT. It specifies CATRTVSSGNTIYF.

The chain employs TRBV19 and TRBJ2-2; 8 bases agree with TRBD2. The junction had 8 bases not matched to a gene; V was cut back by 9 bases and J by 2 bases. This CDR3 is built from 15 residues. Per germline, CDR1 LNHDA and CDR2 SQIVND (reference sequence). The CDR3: CARGLAGFNTGELFF. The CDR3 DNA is TGTGCCAGGGGGCTAGCGGGCTTTAACACCGGGGAGCTGTTTTTT.

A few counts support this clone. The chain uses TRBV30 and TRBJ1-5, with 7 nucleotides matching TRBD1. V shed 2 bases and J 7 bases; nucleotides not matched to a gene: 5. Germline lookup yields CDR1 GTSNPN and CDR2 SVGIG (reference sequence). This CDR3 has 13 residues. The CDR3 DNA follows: TGTGCCTGGAGTCAAGGGACAGACCAGCCCCAGCATTTT. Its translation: CAWSQGTDQPQHF. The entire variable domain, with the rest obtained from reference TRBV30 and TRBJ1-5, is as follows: SQTIHQWPATLVQPVGSPLSLECTVEGTSNPNLYWYRQAAGRGLQLLFYSVGIGQISSEVPQNLSASRPQDRQFILSSKKLLLSDSGFYLCAWSQGTDQPQHFGDGTRLSIL.

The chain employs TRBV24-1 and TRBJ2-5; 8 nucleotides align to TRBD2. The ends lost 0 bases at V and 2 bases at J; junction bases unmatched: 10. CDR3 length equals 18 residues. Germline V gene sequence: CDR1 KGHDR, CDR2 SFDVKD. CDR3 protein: CATSDLFHSGAEQETQYF. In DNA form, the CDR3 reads TGTGCCACCAGTGATTTGTTTCATAGCGGGGCTGAACAAGAGACCCAGTACTTC.

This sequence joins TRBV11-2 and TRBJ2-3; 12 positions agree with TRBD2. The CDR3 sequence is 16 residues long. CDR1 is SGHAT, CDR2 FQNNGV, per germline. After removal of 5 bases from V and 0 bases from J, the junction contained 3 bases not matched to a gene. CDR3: CASSQGLAGSTDTQYF. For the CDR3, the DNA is TGTGCCAGCAGCCAGGGACTAGCGGGTAGCACAGATACGCAGTATTTT.